The entry below gives a single TCR beta chain sequence along with its context. Its specificity is unknown. This sample stems from a study of OX40 agonist ivuxolimab in advanced cancers. Whole-study results and caveats: Expanded clones were, on average, more numerous in CD8+ T cells than in CD4+.

The table came from immunoSEQ multiplex PCR; TCRdb's copy has only in-frame clones and leaves some out. The sample holds 50,000 to 70,000 clones, around four fifths seen once. V lost 5 bases, J lost 4 bases, and 18 bases lay in between. The germline CDR1 and CDR2 sequences are MNHEY and SMNVEV (reference sequence). This CDR3 region has 15 residues. Sequencing was performed on CD4+ or CD8+ T cells sorted from blood, taken in a trial of the OX40 agonist ivuxolimab. V gene TRBV27 combines with J gene TRBJ2-7; a weak D match, TRBD1 (6 bases). This TCR derives from an adult with an advanced solid tumor such as melanoma, head and neck, liver or kidney cancer. Here the CDR3 DNA reads TGTGCCAGCAGTCCCAGGGGCGATATATCATACGAGCAGTACTTC. Amino acid sequence: CASSPRGDISYEQYF.